Each of the 29 T cell receptor beta chains below was sequenced from the same sample in a study of blood T cell repertoires in COVID-19. Clones were sequenced by immunoSEQ multiplex PCR, and TCRdb holds only the in-frame ones, with some missing. The table has over 250,000 clones, 88% seen once; the top ten hold 2%. Material: PBMCs or T cells enriched from blood (not recorded which). The source of these receptors is a woman aged 60 to 75 in a cohort exposed to, infected with or recovered from COVID-19 (not recorded which).

DNA of the CDR3: TGCGCCAGCAGTGAGTCGAGGACAGCGAACACCGGGGAGCTGTTTTTT. This translates into CASSESRTANTGELFF. V usage is TRBV10-1 and J usage is TRBJ2-2; a possible D gene is TRBD1 (6 bases). Trimming stripped 0 bases from V and 0 bases from J, with 8 bases between. Per the germline V gene, CDR1 is WNHNN and CDR2 is SYGVQD (reference sequence). This CDR3 region has 16 residues.

The genes are TRBV7-9 and TRBJ1-2, with 9 bases identical to TRBD1. This CDR3 region has 14 residues. Germline lookup yields CDR1 SEHNR and CDR2 FQNEAQ (reference sequence). With 5 bases clipped from V and 2 bases from J, the junction kept 3 bases outside the gene matches. The CDR3 DNA reads TGTGCCAGCAGCACGACAGGGGGGAACTATGGCTACACCTTC. Its protein product is CASSTTGGNYGYTF. The whole variable domain, filled in from reference TRBV7-9 and TRBJ1-2, reads DTGVSQNPRHKITKRGQNVTFRCDPISEHNRLYWYRQTLGQGPEFLTYFQNEAQLEKSRLLSDRFSAERPKGSFSTLEIQRTEQGDSAMYLCASSTTGGNYGYTFGSGTRLTVV.

The J gene is TRBJ2-3, the V gene TRBV24-1, with D unclear. The ends were cut back, 5 bases at V and 4 bases at J, with 12 bases in the middle. Germline CDR1 reads KGHDR; CDR2 reads SFDVKD. CDR3 length: 14 amino acids. The CDR3 sequence: CATSASRQADTQYF. The CDR3 nucleotides are TGTGCCACCAGTGCCTCAAGGCAGGCAGATACGCAGTATTTT.

This chain connects TRBV6-2 or TRBV6-3 to TRBJ2-1, with 8 bases aligning to TRBD2. CDR3 length equals 12 residues. V trimming: 6 bases; J trimming: 13 bases; junction bases outside the gene matches: 8. Germline V gene data show CDR1 as MNHEY and CDR2 as SVGEGT. CDR3 sequence: CASSRGGTRQFF. The CDR3 bases are TGTGCCAGCAGCCGCGGGGGGACTAGACAGTTCTTC.

The chain is built from TRBV28 and TRBJ2-7; 11 bases agree with TRBD1. Germline V gene lookup returns CDR1 MDHEN and CDR2 SYDVKM. The CDR3 sequence is 16 residues long. With V trimmed by 5 bases and J by 4 bases, 10 bases remained unmatched. The chain's CDR3 is CASSVRGTGGLYEQYF. The DNA of the CDR3 is TGTGCCAGCAGTGTCAGGGGGACAGGGGGACTATACGAGCAGTACTTC.

The chain couples TRBV2 to TRBJ1-5; weak D call: TRBD1 (5 bases). Germline V CDR1 and CDR2: SNHLY, FYNNEI. With 1 base removed from V and 4 bases from J, the gap between germline ends came to 8 bases. The CDR3 is made up of 14 amino acids. The CDR3 spells CASSEVRGNQPQHF. CDR3 bases: TGTGCCAGCAGTGAAGTGCGGGGGAATCAGCCCCAGCATTTT.

This chain uses TRBV9 with TRBJ1-1, with TRBD1 identical over 10 bases. The CDR3 runs 16 residues. The V gene end was trimmed by 4 bases and the J gene end by 3 bases; junction bases not matched to a gene: 9. Germline V gives CDR1 SGDLS, CDR2 YYNGEE. CDR3 residues: CASSLRDRGSYTEAFF. For the CDR3, the DNA is TGTGCCAGCAGCTTAAGGGACAGGGGTTCGTACACTGAAGCTTTCTTT.

The rearrangement links TRBV28 to TRBJ1-4, with 7 bases that match TRBD1. Germline V gives CDR1 MDHEN, CDR2 SYDVKM. CDR3 length: 17 residues. With V trimmed by 4 bases and J by 3 bases, 11 bases remained unmatched. For the CDR3, the DNA is TGTGCCAGCAGTTATATACAGGGGCTAGGGGCTAATGAAAAACTGTTTTTT. Its translation: CASSYIQGLGANEKLFF. The complete variable domain, with remaining parts taken from reference TRBV28 and TRBJ1-4, reads DVKVTQSSRYLVKRTGEKVFLECVQDMDHENMFWYRQDPGLGLRLIYFSYDVKMKEKGDIPEGYSVSREKKERFSLILESASTNQTSMYLCASSYIQGLGANEKLFFGSGTQLSVL.

This chain links TRBV27 with TRBJ2-1, with TRBD1 matching over 7 bases. The CDR3 is 18 residues long. Trimming at V came to 4 bases and at J to 0 bases, leaving 12 bases not matched to a gene. Germline lookup yields CDR1 MNHEY and CDR2 SMNVEV (reference sequence). The CDR3 spells CASSSIYLTGRSYNEQFF. The CDR3 coding sequence is TGTGCCAGCAGTTCAATTTACTTGACAGGGCGCTCCTACAATGAGCAGTTCTTC.

The chain carries TRBV7-2 and TRBJ2-3; the D gene is possibly TRBD2 (5 bases). This CDR3 has 13 amino acids. V lost 1 base and J lost 10, with 12 bases in between. Germline CDR1 SGHTA, CDR2 FQGNSA. The DNA for the CDR3 is TGTGCCAGCAGCTTAGGTGCTAGCCAGGCGCAGTATTTT. It encodes CASSLGASQAQYF.

V usage is TRBV23-1 and J usage is TRBJ2-7; 10 bases align to TRBD2. TRBV23-1 is an ORF for which the function is uncertain. This CDR3 comprises 18 residues. This CDR3 is CPPRPRGAPGTSACEQYF. The CDR3 nucleotides read TGCCCCCCCCGTCCCCGGGGGGCCCCCGGGACTAGCGCCTGCGAGCAGTACTTC.

This chain joins TRBV28 and TRBJ1-2, with 7 bases matching TRBD1. From germline, CDR1 is MDHEN and CDR2 SYDVKM. Trimming cost V 3 bases and J 2 bases; bases outside gene matches: 0. The CDR3 has 13 residues. Here the CDR3 DNA reads TGTGCCAGCAGTTTGGGACAGAACTATGGCTACACCTTC. It codes for CASSLGQNYGYTF.

The chain is built from TRBV12-5 and TRBJ2-1; D is unclear. This CDR3 region has 12 residues. Germline CDR1 LGHNT, CDR2 FRNRAP. Trimming stripped 5 bases from V and 7 bases from J, with 9 bases between. CDR3 nucleotides: TGTGCTAGTGGTCTAGAGGAAAATGAGCAGTTCTTC. Encoded protein: CASGLEENEQFF.

The rearrangement uses TRBV30 and TRBJ1-1; D might be TRBD1 (5 bases). Trimming took off 1 base at V and 3 bases at J, with 15 bases between the two ends. This CDR3 has 15 amino acids. Per germline, CDR1 GTSNPN and CDR2 SVGIG (reference sequence). CDR3 in DNA: TGTGCCTGGAGTGGGGACTCCCTCGGGGACACTGAAGCTTTCTTT. Translating gives CAWSGDSLGDTEAFF.

This rearrangement joins TRBV7-3 to TRBJ2-2; TRBD1 aligns across 7 bases. The V gene end was trimmed by 4 bases and the J gene end by 2 bases; junction bases not matched to a gene: 7. In germline, CDR1 is SGHTA, CDR2 FQGTGA. The CDR3 has 16 residues. The CDR3 DNA reads as TGTGCCAGCAGCTCCCGGGACAGATTTAACACCGGGGAGCTGTTTTTT. This gives the protein CASSSRDRFNTGELFF.

The chain recombines TRBV28 with TRBJ1-5, with 10 bases aligning to TRBD1. With V trimmed by 6 bases and J by 6 bases, 8 bases remained unmatched. The CDR3 sequence is 15 residues long. Germline-derived CDR1 and CDR2 are MDHEN and SYDVKM. CDR3 loop: CASRPGQGVGQPQHF. For the CDR3, the DNA is TGTGCCAGCAGACCTGGACAGGGGGTGGGTCAGCCCCAGCATTTT.

This chain links TRBV7-2 with TRBJ2-7, with TRBD2 matching over 8 bases. The CDR3 has 18 amino acids. Germline V gene sequence: CDR1 SGHTA, CDR2 FQGNSA. V was pared by 5 bases and J by 0 bases, with 15 bases of the junction left unmatched. CDR3 protein: CASSRGVSGIGSSYEQYF. CDR3 bases: TGTGCCAGCAGCCGCGGTGTTAGCGGGATAGGGAGCTCCTACGAGCAGTACTTC. Variable domain in full (rest from reference TRBV7-2 and TRBJ2-7): GAGVSQSPSNKVTEKGKDVELRCDPISGHTALYWYRQSLGQGLEFLIYFQGNSAPDKSGLPSDRFSAERTGGSVSTLTIQRTQQEDSAVYLCASSRGVSGIGSSYEQYFGPGTRLTVT.

This clone showed up just a few times. This rearrangement joins TRBV6-6 to TRBJ1-5, with unresolved D. CDR1 and CDR2 from the germline V gene are MNHNY and SVGAGI (reference sequence). Trimming stripped 7 bases from V and 2 bases from J, with 12 bases between. The CDR3 length is 14 residues. Written as DNA, the CDR3 is TGTGCCAGCAAAGGGCAGAGGGGCAATCAGCCCCAGCATTTT. Protein sequence: CASKGQRGNQPQHF.

The CDR3 coding sequence is TGTGCCAGCAGCTTGGAGTTTCGAGGGAACACTGAAGCTTTCTTT. Protein product: CASSLEFRGNTEAFF. The gene calls are TRBV5-4 and TRBJ1-1; D not resolved. V lost 0 bases, J lost 1 base, and 10 bases lay in between. Germline CDR1 reads SGHNT; CDR2 reads YYREEE (reference sequence). This CDR3 has 15 amino acids.

Notes on this clone: Other nucleotide sequences from this sample produce the same CDR3. The genes are TRBV7-8 and TRBJ1-2; 12 nucleotides line up with TRBD1. The V gene end was trimmed by 5 bases and the J gene end by 8 bases; junction bases not matched to a gene: 3. CDR1 is SGHVS and CDR2 is FQNEAQ in the germline V gene. This CDR3 region has 13 residues. This CDR3 reads CASSLGTGGGYTF. The CDR3 DNA sequence: TGTGCCAGCAGCCTCGGGACAGGGGGCGGCTACACCTTC.

The table lists this clone with a few counts. The chain joins TRBV5-1 to TRBJ2-7; D is unresolved. Trimming shortened V by 4 bases and J by 4 bases, and 15 bases separated the two germline ends. The CDR3 covers 14 residues. Germline V gene lookup returns CDR1 SGHRS and CDR2 YFSETQ. This chain's CDR3 is CASSPNRQAYEQYF. CDR3 sequence (DNA): TGCGCCAGCAGCCCCAATCGCCAGGCATACGAGCAGTACTTC. The variable domain in full, completed from reference TRBV5-1 and TRBJ2-7, reads KAGVTQTPRYLIKTRGQQVTLSCSPISGHRSVSWYQQTPGQGLQFLFEYFSETQRNKGNFPGRFSGRQFSNSRSEMNVSTLELGDSALYLCASSPNRQAYEQYFGPGTRLTVT.

The chain combines TRBV4-2 with TRBJ1-5; D remains unclear. Germline V gives CDR1 LGHNA, CDR2 YNFKEQ. V was cut by 2 bases and J by 2 bases, with 4 bases left in between. There are 13 residues in the CDR3. CDR3 bases: TGTGCCAGCAGCCAATCTGGCAATCAGCCCCAGCATTTT. Residues: CASSQSGNQPQHF.

The CDR3: CASIPDRAFQETQYF. The CDR3 DNA sequence: TGTGCCAGCATACCGGACAGGGCGTTCCAAGAGACCCAGTACTTC. This chain joins TRBV21-1 and TRBJ2-5; the DNA was not used to check the table's D call, TRBD1. TRBV21-1 corresponds to a pseudogene. CDR3 size: 15 residues.

The chain employs TRBV2 and TRBJ2-2; 12 bases match TRBD1. There are 16 residues in the CDR3. Germline V CDR1 and CDR2: SNHLY, FYNNEI. J gave up 6 bases and V 7 bases, and 9 bases lay outside the gene matches. The CDR3, as DNA: TGTGCCAGCACCCTCCTCGGGACAGGGGGCTCCGGGGAGCTGTTTTTT. As protein: CASTLLGTGGSGELFF.

The V and J genes are TRBV14 and TRBJ1-1, with TRBD1 as a possible D gene (6 bases). The germline gives CDR1 SGHDN, CDR2 FVKESK. V lost 1 base to trimming and J lost 4 bases, with 13 bases between them. This CDR3 has 15 residues. CDR3 sequence: CASSQGGGEGTEAFF. CDR3 coding DNA: TGTGCCAGCAGCCAAGGTGGGGGCGAAGGCACTGAAGCTTTCTTT.

The CDR3 nucleotides are TGTGCCTGGGCGGAGAGGGATAATGCTTTCTTT. Protein sequence: CAWAERDNAFF. The chain joins TRBV30 to TRBJ1-1; D is uncertain. CDR1 is GTSNPN, CDR2 SVGIG, per germline (reference sequence). The length of the CDR3 is 11 residues. Trimming took 5 bases from V and 11 from J, leaving 15 bases between them. The full variable domain, rest sourced from reference TRBV30 and TRBJ1-1, is SQTIHQWPATLVQPVGSPLSLECTVEGTSNPNLYWYRQAAGRGLQLLFYSVGIGQISSEVPQNLSASRPQDRQFILSSKKLLLSDSGFYLCAWAERDNAFFGQGTRLTVV.

This chain connects TRBV2 to TRBJ1-2; D is unresolved. CDR1 SNHLY and CDR2 FYNNEI come from the germline V gene. Trimming left V 6 bases short and J 2 bases short, with 16 bases between. The CDR3 spans 15 residues. Here the CDR3 DNA reads TGTGCCAGCAGGGCCTGGGCAGCAAGCAACTATGGCTACACCTTC. Translation gives CASRAWAASNYGYTF.

Written as DNA, the CDR3 is TGTGCCAGCAGCTCCAACAGGGAGAGTTCCTACAATGAGCAGTTCTTC. Protein product: CASSSNRESSYNEQFF. The rearrangement links TRBV7-8 to TRBJ2-1; perhaps TRBD1 as D (6 bases). CDR3 length: 16 amino acids. Trimming took 4 bases from V and 1 from J, leaving 14 bases between them. Germline V gene sequence: CDR1 SGHVS, CDR2 FQNEAQ.

The rearrangement links TRBV24-1 to TRBJ2-2; D perhaps matches TRBD1 (7 bases). CDR3 length: 15 residues. Trimming pared 7 bases from V and 1 base from J, leaving 12 bases between. The germline CDR1 and CDR2 sequences are KGHDR and SFDVKD. CDR3 protein: CATSRQGLNTGELFF. CDR3 sequence (DNA): TGTGCCACCAGCCGACAGGGACTGAACACCGGGGAGCTGTTTTTT.